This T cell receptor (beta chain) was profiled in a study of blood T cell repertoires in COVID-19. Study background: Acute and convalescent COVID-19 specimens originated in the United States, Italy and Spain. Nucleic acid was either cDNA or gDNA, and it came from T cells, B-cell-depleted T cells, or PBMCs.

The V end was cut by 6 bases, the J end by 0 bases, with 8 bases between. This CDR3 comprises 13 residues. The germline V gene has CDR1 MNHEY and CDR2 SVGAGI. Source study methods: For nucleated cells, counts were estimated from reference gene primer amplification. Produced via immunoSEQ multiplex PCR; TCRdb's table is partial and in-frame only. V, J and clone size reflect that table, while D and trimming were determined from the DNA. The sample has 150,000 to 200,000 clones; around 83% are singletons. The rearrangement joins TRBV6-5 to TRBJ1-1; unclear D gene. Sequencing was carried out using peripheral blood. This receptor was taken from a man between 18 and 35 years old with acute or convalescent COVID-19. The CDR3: CASSLTLNTEAFF. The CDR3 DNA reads TGTGCCAGCAGCCTTACACTGAACACTGAAGCTTTCTTT.